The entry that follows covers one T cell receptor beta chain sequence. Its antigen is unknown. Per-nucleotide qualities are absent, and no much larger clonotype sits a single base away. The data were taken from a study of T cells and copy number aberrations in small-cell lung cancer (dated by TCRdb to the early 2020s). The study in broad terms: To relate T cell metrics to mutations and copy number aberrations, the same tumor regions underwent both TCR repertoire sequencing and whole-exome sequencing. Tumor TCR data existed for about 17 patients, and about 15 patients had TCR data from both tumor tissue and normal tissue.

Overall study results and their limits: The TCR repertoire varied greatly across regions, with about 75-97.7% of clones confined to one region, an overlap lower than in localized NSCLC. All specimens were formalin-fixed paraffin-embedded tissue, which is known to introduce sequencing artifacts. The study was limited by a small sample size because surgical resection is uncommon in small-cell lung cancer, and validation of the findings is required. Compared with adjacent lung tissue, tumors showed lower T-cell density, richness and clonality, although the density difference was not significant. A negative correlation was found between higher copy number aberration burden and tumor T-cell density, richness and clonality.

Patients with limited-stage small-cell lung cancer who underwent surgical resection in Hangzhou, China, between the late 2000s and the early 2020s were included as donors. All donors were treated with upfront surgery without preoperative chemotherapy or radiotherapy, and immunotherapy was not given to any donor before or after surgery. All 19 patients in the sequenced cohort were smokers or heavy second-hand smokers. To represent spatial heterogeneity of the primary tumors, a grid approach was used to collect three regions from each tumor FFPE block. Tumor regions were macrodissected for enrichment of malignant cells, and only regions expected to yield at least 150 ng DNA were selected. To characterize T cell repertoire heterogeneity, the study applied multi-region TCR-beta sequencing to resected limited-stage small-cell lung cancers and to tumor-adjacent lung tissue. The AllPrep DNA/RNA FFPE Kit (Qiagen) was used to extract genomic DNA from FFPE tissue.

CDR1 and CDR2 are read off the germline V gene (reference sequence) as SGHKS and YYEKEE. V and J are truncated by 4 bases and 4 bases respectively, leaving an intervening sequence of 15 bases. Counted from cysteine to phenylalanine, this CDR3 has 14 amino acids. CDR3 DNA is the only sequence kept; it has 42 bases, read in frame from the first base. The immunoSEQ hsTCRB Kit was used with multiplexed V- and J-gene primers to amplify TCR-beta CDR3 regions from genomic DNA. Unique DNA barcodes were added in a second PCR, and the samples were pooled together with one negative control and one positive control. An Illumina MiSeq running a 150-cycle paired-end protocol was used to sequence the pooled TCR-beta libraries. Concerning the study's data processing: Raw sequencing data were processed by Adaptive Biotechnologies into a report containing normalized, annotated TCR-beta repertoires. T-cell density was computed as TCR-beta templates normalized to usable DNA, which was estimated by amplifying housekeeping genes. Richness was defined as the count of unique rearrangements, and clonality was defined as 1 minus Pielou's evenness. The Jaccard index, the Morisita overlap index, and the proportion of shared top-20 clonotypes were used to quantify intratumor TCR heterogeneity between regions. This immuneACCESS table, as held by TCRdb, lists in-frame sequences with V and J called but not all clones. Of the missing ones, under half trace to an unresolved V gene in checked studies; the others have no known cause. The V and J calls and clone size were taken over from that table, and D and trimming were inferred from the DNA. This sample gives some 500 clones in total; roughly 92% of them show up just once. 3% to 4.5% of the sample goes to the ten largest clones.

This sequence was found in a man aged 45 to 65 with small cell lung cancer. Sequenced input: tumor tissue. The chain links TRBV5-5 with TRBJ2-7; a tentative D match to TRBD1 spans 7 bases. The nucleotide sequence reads TGTGCCAGCAGCCCGCCGGAGGGGGCATACGAGCAGTACTTC. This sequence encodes CASSPPEGAYEQYF.